This T cell receptor (beta chain) was sequenced in a study of OX40 agonist ivuxolimab in advanced cancers. About the research overall: Ivuxolimab, an antibody acting as an agonist of OX40 (CD134), was used to treat patients. Patients received intravenous ivuxolimab every 2 weeks at 0.01 to 10 mg/kg. Three individuals attained partial responses, comprising one hepatocellular carcinoma case and two cutaneous melanoma cases. Study conclusions and caveats: Among patients with partial responses at 0.1-3.0 mg/kg, clonal expansion was among the lowest.

Data came from immunoSEQ multiplex PCR; TCRdb stores just in-frame clones and leaves some out. The sample yields about 62,000 clones, 70% to 80% seen once. Remarks on this clone: The antigen is undetermined.

V gave up 3 bases and J gave up 7 bases; unmatched junction bases: 7. The CDR3 sequence is 14 residues long. Germline lookup yields CDR1 SNHLY and CDR2 FYNNEI. The V gene is TRBV2, the J gene TRBJ2-7; the match to TRBD1 covers 9 bases. This TCR was recovered from an adult with an advanced solid tumor such as melanoma, head and neck, liver or kidney cancer. The sample was CD4+ or CD8+ T cells sorted from blood, taken in a trial of the OX40 agonist ivuxolimab. CDR3 sequence (DNA): TGTGCCAGCAGTGATGGGACAGGGTCGAGAGAGCAGTACTTC. It yields the protein CASSDGTGSREQYF.